This T cell receptor (beta chain) stems from a study of CD8 T cells in ankylosing spondylitis. In its sample, this clonotype was seen a few times. Its target is not known. Quantitative barcoded 5'-RACE was used to prepare TCR beta libraries. One entry per CDR3 protein, called by TCRdb with MiXCR from the 5' RACE reads. The sample yields about 150,000 distinct CDR3 sequences, 44% seen once. General study points: The authors reported significant enrichment of disease-linked clones in matched ankylosing spondylitis synovial fluid.

Trimming at V came to 4 bases and at J to 1 base, leaving 0 bases not matched to a gene. Germline V CDR1 and CDR2: ENHRY, SYGVKD. The CDR3 length is 13 residues. The receptor comes from a male donor with ankylosing spondylitis. The rearrangement joins TRBV10-3 to TRBJ2-5, with 7 bases identical to TRBD1. Material: synovial fluid, either unsorted or a sorted T cell fraction (not recorded which). The CDR3 reads CAISGDSQETQYF. The CDR3 DNA reads as TGTGCCATCAGTGGGGACAGCCAAGAGACCCAGTACTTC.